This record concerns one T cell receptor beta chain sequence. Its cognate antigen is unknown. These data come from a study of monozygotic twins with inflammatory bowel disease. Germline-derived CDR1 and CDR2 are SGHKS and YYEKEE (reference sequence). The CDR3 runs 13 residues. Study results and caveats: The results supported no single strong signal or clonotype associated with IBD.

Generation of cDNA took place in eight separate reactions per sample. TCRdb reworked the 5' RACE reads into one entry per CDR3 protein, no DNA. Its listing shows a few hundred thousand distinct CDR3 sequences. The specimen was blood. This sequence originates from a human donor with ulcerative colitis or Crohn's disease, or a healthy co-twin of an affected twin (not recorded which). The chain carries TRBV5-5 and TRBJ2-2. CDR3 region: CASSQPTAGELFF.